This T cell receptor (beta chain) was obtained from a study of regulatory T cells in long-lasting Graves disease. Overall study: Graves' patients, newly diagnosed, had taken antithyroid drugs under 3 months. Study-level findings and limits: Fewer public clonotypes were shared by new patients (approximately 1,000) than by persistent patients (2,741).

Time point noted: newly diagnosed GD, antithyroid drugs for less than 3 months. From RNA extracted from PBMCs, the TCR library was made. Peripheral blood, at 8.5 to 9 milliliters, went into EDTA tubes. A word on this clonotype: What it recognizes is unknown.

From germline, CDR1 is LNHDA and CDR2 SQIVND (reference sequence). This CDR3 region has 14 residues. The germline V and J ends were trimmed by 6 bases and 1 base, with 12 bases remaining between them. Library construction for TCR beta used iRepertoire HTBI primers and Arm-PCR of CDR3 regions. Under the authors' procedure: Samples revealed 62 TRBV and about 15 TRBJ segments. TCRdb fed the multiplex PCR reads into MiXCR, producing one record per CDR3 protein. These V and J calls are TCRdb output, not the study's own analysis. The data contain approximately 300,000 distinct CDR3 sequences, about 20% of them singletons.

The chain combines TRBV19 with TRBJ1-2, with no clear D. The sample was peripheral blood mononuclear cells (PBMCs), taken at new diagnosis, from a patient treated with antithyroid drugs. This clonotype was obtained from a female donor with Graves disease. Written as DNA, the CDR3 is TGTGCCAGTAGCATGCGCCGGGTTAACTATGGCTACACCTTC. It yields the protein CASSMRRVNYGYTF.